This T cell receptor (beta chain) originates from a study of blood T cell repertoires in COVID-19. Some clones are missing from TCRdb's copy, which holds only in-frame ones; the method was immunoSEQ multiplex PCR. The repertoire holds over 150,000 clones, with roughly 84% as singletons. The sequenced material came from peripheral blood. This TCR came from a woman older than 75 with active or convalescent COVID-19.

CDR3 in DNA: TGTGCTAGTGGTTCTCAAGGACAGGGGGATCAGCCCCAGCATTTT. Translation gives CASGSQGQGDQPQHF. The rearrangement joins TRBV12-5 to TRBJ1-5, with TRBD1 matching 10 bases. The CDR3 loop spans 15 amino acids. Looked up from germline, CDR1 is LGHNT and CDR2 is FRNRAP. The trim removed 4 bases at V and 5 bases at J, leaving 5 bases unmatched.